Reported below is one T cell receptor (beta chain). Its antigen is not known. These data originate in a study of a mutant IDH1 vaccine in newly diagnosed glioma. Turning to the study itself: Initiation of the vaccine course occurred 4-6 weeks after radiotherapy alone, or alongside temozolomide cycles. Patients were pretreated with radiotherapy, temozolomide, or both, mostly both.

The sample's time point: week 35, safety follow-up. Vaccination comprised doses that each held 300 ug of mutant IDH1 20-mer peptide, plus topical imiquimod. Whole-study findings and limits: There seemed to be no relation between pseudoprogression and changes in top peripheral T cell clonotypes.

With 6 bases clipped from V and 3 bases from J, the junction kept 6 bases outside the gene matches. Per the germline V gene, CDR1 is SGHAT and CDR2 is FQNNGV. This CDR3 has 16 amino acids. Using immunoSEQ multiplex PCR, the repertoire was profiled, and TCRdb retains in-frame clones only, with some absent. The sample gives 60,000 to 65,000 clones, around four fifths of which show up once; roughly 4.5% is in the top ten. The clonotype was recovered from a man aged 30 to 39 with glioma. The gene calls are TRBV11-2 and TRBJ2-1; 12 nucleotides agree with TRBD2. The source material was PBMCs, sampled from a glioma patient whose treatment included an IDH1 peptide vaccine. The CDR3 DNA follows: TGTGCCAGCAGGTCTAGCGGGGGGGCTGTCTACAATGAGCAGTTCTTC. The encoded protein is CASRSSGGAVYNEQFF.